Presented here are 14 T cell receptor beta chains from one specimen sequenced in a study of regulatory T cells in long-lasting Graves disease. Time point specified: newly diagnosed GD, antithyroid drugs for less than 3 months. Following extraction of RNA from PBMCs, that RNA was used to make the TCR library. For TCR beta, libraries came from iRepertoire HTBI primers and Arm-PCR of CDR3 regions. TCRdb re-called the multiplex PCR reads through MiXCR, storing one row per CDR3 protein. This repertoire shows 350,000 to 500,000 distinct CDR3 sequences, around 15% found once; its top ten account for approximately 19%. These same data were also listed under a study on T cells in Graves' hyperthyroidism and ophthalmopathy.

The source was peripheral blood mononuclear cells (PBMCs), collected at new diagnosis, from a patient treated with antithyroid drugs. These receptors were collected from a woman between 45 and 60 years old with Graves disease.

This clonotype was found many times. The rearrangement joins TRBV7-9 to TRBJ2-1; 7 positions agree with TRBD1. The CDR3 is 15 amino acids. Germline CDR1 and CDR2: SEHNR and FQNEAQ (reference sequence). Trimming took 6 bases from V and 6 from J; bases not matched to a gene: 11. The DNA for the CDR3 is TGTGCCAGCAGTCGAACAGGGGCCCCGACCAATGAGCAGTTCTTC. It codes for CASSRTGAPTNEQFF.

This clonotype was observed at least ten times. The V call is TRBV6-2 or TRBV6-3, the J call TRBJ2-7, with 8 bases matching TRBD2. From germline, CDR1 is MNHEY and CDR2 SVGEGT. The trim removed 4 bases at V and 4 bases at J, leaving 6 bases unmatched. CDR3 length: 14 amino acids. The CDR3 DNA is TGTGCCAGCAGTTTTCAGCGGGAGTCGTACGAGCAGTACTTC. It encodes CASSFQRESYEQYF.

The sample holds many counts of this clonotype. This chain links TRBV7-2 with TRBJ2-2; TRBD2 agrees at 11 bases. Germline V gene sequence: CDR1 SGHTA, CDR2 FQGNSA. V was clipped by 3 bases and J by 3 bases; unmatched bases: 6. The CDR3 loop spans 17 amino acids. The CDR3 nucleotides read TGTGCCAGCAGCTTCAATAGCGGGAGGGCCGACACCGGGGAGCTGTTTTTT. Protein: CASSFNSGRADTGELFF. The full variable domain, its missing parts supplied by reference TRBV7-2 and TRBJ2-2, is GAGVSQSPSNKVTEKGKDVELRCDPISGHTALYWYRQSLGQGLEFLIYFQGNSAPDKSGLPSDRFSAERTGGSVSTLTIQRTQQEDSAVYLCASSFNSGRADTGELFFGEGSRLTVL.

This clonotype was recorded at least ten times. The chain combines TRBV11-2 with TRBJ2-5; D remains unclear. The CDR3 loop spans 13 amino acids. V was shortened by 1 base and J by 5 bases, with 8 bases between the two germline ends. The germline CDR1 and CDR2 sequences are SGHAT and FQNNGV. The CDR3 region has the DNA TGTGCCAGCAGCTTAGGATTTCAGGAGACCCAGTACTTC. Translated, it gives CASSLGFQETQYF.

Ten or more counts support this clonotype. The rearrangement links TRBV18 to TRBJ1-1, with a weak D call TRBD1 (6 bases). Germline assignment: CDR1 KGHSH and CDR2 LQKENI. The CDR3 covers 14 residues. Trimming took 3 bases from V and 3 from J, leaving 11 bases between them. The CDR3 loop reads CASSPYREYTEAFF. CDR3 in DNA: TGTGCCAGCTCACCTTACAGGGAATACACTGAAGCTTTCTTT.

This clonotype showed up just a few times. The chain combines TRBV3-1 with TRBJ2-7; D is perhaps TRBD1 (6 bases). The V and J ends lost 0 bases and 3 bases respectively, with 12 bases between them. Germline V lookup: CDR1 LGHDT, CDR2 YNNKEL (reference sequence). This CDR3 is built from 15 residues. As DNA, the CDR3 is TGTGCCAGCAGCCAAGATAGCAGGGGCCACTACGAGCAGTACTTC. It translates to CASSQDSRGHYEQYF.

This clonotype was seen a handful of times. Its ends do not fully match the called genes, so a read error is possible. V is TRBV3-1 and J is TRBJ2-7; D unclear. CDR3 length: 14 residues. The germline V gene has CDR1 LGHDT and CDR2 YNNKEL (reference sequence). The CDR3: CASSPYNIAYERYF. In nucleotides, the CDR3 is TGTGCCAGCAGCCCTTATAACATCGCCTACGAGCGGTACTTC.

The chain joins TRBV9 to TRBJ2-7, with a tentative D call TRBD2 (6 bases). CDR3 length: 14 residues. The V and J ends lost 6 bases and 0 bases respectively, with 13 bases between them. In germline, CDR1 is SGDLS, CDR2 YYNGEE. The CDR3 DNA reads as TGTGCCAGCAAACCTAGCGAAAGCTCCTACGAGCAGTACTTC. Protein product: CASKPSESSYEQYF.

There are a few counts of this clonotype. Germline and junction disagree at one end, which may indicate a read error. The CDR3: CAASDLLPSGLNEQFF. The DNA for the CDR3 is TGTGCCGCCAGTGATTTGCTGCCTAGCGGGCTCAATGAGCAGTTCTTC. The chain combines TRBV24-1 with TRBJ2-1, with 8 bases lining up with TRBD2. There are 16 residues in the CDR3. Germline V lookup: CDR1 KGHDR, CDR2 SFDVKD.

With respect to this clonotype: This may arise from a read error, as a much more abundant clone is one base away. This chain uses TRBV28 with TRBJ2-7, with TRBD2 matching over 7 bases. The ends lost 6 bases at V and 7 bases at J; junction bases unmatched: 15. The germline gives CDR1 MDHEN, CDR2 SYDVKM. The CDR3 is 15 residues long. CDR3 nucleotides: TGTGCCAGCAGGTTAGCGGGTCTATCGTACAATGAGCAGTACTTC. It specifies CASRLAGLSYNEQYF.

This clonotype has a count of ten or more. The chain couples TRBV5-1 to TRBJ2-7; a weak D match, TRBD1 (6 bases). The CDR3 is 14 amino acids. CDR1 SGHRS and CDR2 YFSETQ come from the germline V gene. Trimming cost V 3 bases and J 0 bases, with 10 bases left between them. This CDR3 reads CASSWWDTSYEQYF. The DNA for the CDR3 is TGCGCCAGCAGCTGGTGGGACACCTCCTACGAGCAGTACTTC.

This clonotype has a count of ten or more. V usage is TRBV20-1 and J usage is TRBJ2-1; D possibly uses TRBD1 or TRBD2 (5 bases each). V was cut by 6 bases and J by 5 bases, with 14 bases left in between. The CDR3 is 13 residues long. Germline V CDR1 and CDR2: DFQATT, SNEGSKA (reference sequence). CDR3 amino acids: CSAGEQENNEQFF. The CDR3 nucleotides read TGCAGTGCGGGGGAACAAGAAAACAATGAGCAGTTCTTC.

The rearrangement joins TRBV18 to TRBJ2-5, with 9 bases fitting TRBD2. Germline V gene lookup returns CDR1 KGHSH and CDR2 LQKENI. Germline trimming cut 5 bases from V and 1 base from J; bases unmatched to any gene: 8. The CDR3 contains 16 residues. CDR3 DNA: TGTGCCAGCTCAAACCGACTAGCGGAAACCCAAGAGACCCAGTACTTC. Its protein is CASSNRLAETQETQYF.

This clonotype showed up many times. The chain uses TRBV28 and TRBJ2-2, with unresolved D. Trimming left V 6 bases short and J 1 base short, with 12 bases between. There are 15 residues in the CDR3. The germline V gene encodes CDR1 MDHEN and CDR2 SYDVKM. The CDR3 loop reads CASSSQGQNTGELFF. DNA for the CDR3: TGTGCCAGCAGCTCCCAAGGGCAGAACACCGGGGAGCTGTTTTTT. The full variable domain, rest sourced from reference TRBV28 and TRBJ2-2, is DVKVTQSSRYLVKRTGEKVFLECVQDMDHENMFWYRQDPGLGLRLIYFSYDVKMKEKGDIPEGYSVSREKKERFSLILESASTNQTSMYLCASSSQGQNTGELFFGEGSRLTVL.